This is a list of T cell receptor beta chains from one sample in a study of blood T cells in healthy people across ages. Each CDR3 protein is one row after TCRdb ran MiXCR on the 5' RACE reads. The data contain some 700,000 distinct CDR3 sequences, more than 40% of them singletons. Specimen: blood. The receptors stem from a woman in her sixties in good health. The CDR3 runs from the conserved cysteine through the conserved F or W. Each record gives: D gene, V gene, clone size, J gene, CDR3 protein, CDR3 DNA. The D gene is left open where the match is weak. Size is stated for part of the rows, as once, few or many counts, or as a class when the clone is expanded.

d_call: .; v_call: TRBV3-1; clone_size: few; j_call: TRBJ2-2; cdr3_aa: CASSQVTGELFF; cdr3_nt: TGTGCCAGCAGCCAGGTTACCGGGGAGCTGTTTTTT
d_call: .; v_call: TRBV12-3/TRBV12-4; clone_size: .; j_call: TRBJ1-4; cdr3_aa: CASRAGNQNEKLFF; cdr3_nt: TGTGCCAGCAGGGCCGGGAACCAAAATGAAAAACTGTTTTTT
d_call: .; v_call: TRBV20-1; clone_size: .; j_call: TRBJ2-3; cdr3_aa: CSAIPTDTQYF; cdr3_nt: TGCAGTGCTATCCCCACAGATACGCAGTATTTT
d_call: .; v_call: TRBV29-1; clone_size: .; j_call: TRBJ2-5; cdr3_aa: CSGGTGQETQYF; cdr3_nt: TGCAGCGGCGGGACGGGACAAGAGACCCAGTACTTC
d_call: .; v_call: TRBV5-1; clone_size: .; j_call: TRBJ1-1; cdr3_aa: CASISQDLNTEAFF; cdr3_nt: TGCGCCAGCATCTCACAGGACTTGAACACTGAAGCTTTCTTT
d_call: .; v_call: TRBV3-1; clone_size: many; j_call: TRBJ2-2; cdr3_aa: CASSPPDGTSTGELFF; cdr3_nt: TGTGCCAGCAGCCCACCCGACGGGACTTCAACCGGGGAGCTGTTTTTT
d_call: TRBD2; v_call: TRBV7-9; clone_size: .; j_call: TRBJ2-1; cdr3_aa: CASSFPGLAGLETQFF; cdr3_nt: TGTGCCAGCAGCTTCCCGGGACTAGCGGGATTGGAGACCCAGTTCTTC
d_call: .; v_call: TRBV11-3; clone_size: .; j_call: TRBJ2-3; cdr3_aa: CASSPGLQEADTQYF; cdr3_nt: TGTGCCAGCAGTCCGGGACTCCAAGAAGCAGATACGCAGTATTTT
d_call: TRBD1; v_call: TRBV30; clone_size: .; j_call: TRBJ2-2; cdr3_aa: CAWNGQVDTGELFF; cdr3_nt: TGTGCCTGGAATGGACAGGTCGACACCGGGGAGCTGTTTTTT
d_call: .; v_call: TRBV30; clone_size: .; j_call: TRBJ1-2; cdr3_aa: CAWSVIRTGKDGYTF; cdr3_nt: TGTGCCTGGAGTGTAATAAGAACAGGGAAGGATGGCTACACCTTC
d_call: .; v_call: TRBV12-3/TRBV12-4; clone_size: few; j_call: TRBJ2-3; cdr3_aa: CASSSGVPDTQYF; cdr3_nt: TGTGCCAGCAGTTCGGGAGTCCCAGATACGCAGTATTTT
d_call: .; v_call: TRBV4-1; clone_size: many; j_call: TRBJ1-2; cdr3_aa: CASSRNREDYGYTF; cdr3_nt: TGCGCCAGCAGCCGGAACAGGGAAGACTATGGCTACACCTTC
d_call: TRBD2; v_call: TRBV12-3/TRBV12-4; clone_size: .; j_call: TRBJ2-7; cdr3_aa: CASSPFSGGYNEQYF; cdr3_nt: TGTGCCAGCAGCCCCTTCAGCGGGGGGTACAATGAGCAGTACTTC
d_call: TRBD1; v_call: TRBV2; clone_size: .; j_call: TRBJ2-4; cdr3_aa: CASSAGTAVRIQYF; cdr3_nt: TGTGCCAGCAGCGCCGGGACAGCTGTTAGGATTCAGTACTTC
d_call: .; v_call: TRBV4-1; clone_size: .; j_call: TRBJ2-7; cdr3_aa: CASSQAMWGRNREQYF; cdr3_nt: TGCGCCAGCAGCCAAGCAATGTGGGGTCGTAATCGCGAGCAGTACTTC
d_call: .; v_call: TRBV30; clone_size: few; j_call: TRBJ2-1; cdr3_aa: CAWSVHSRDEQFF; cdr3_nt: TGTGCCTGGAGTGTACACTCCAGGGATGAGCAGTTCTTC
d_call: .; v_call: TRBV3-1; clone_size: .; j_call: TRBJ1-2; cdr3_aa: CASSHDPQGGYTF; cdr3_nt: TGTGCCAGCAGCCATGACCCGCAGGGAGGCTACACCTTC
d_call: .; v_call: TRBV6-2/TRBV6-3; clone_size: few; j_call: TRBJ2-1; cdr3_aa: CASIEGGADEQFF; cdr3_nt: TGTGCCAGCATTGAGGGAGGAGCCGATGAGCAGTTCTTC
d_call: .; v_call: TRBV7-3; clone_size: .; j_call: TRBJ2-3; cdr3_aa: CASSPTGYLYF; cdr3_nt: TGTGCCAGCAGCCCAACAGGATACCTGTATTTT
d_call: .; v_call: TRBV20-1; clone_size: few; j_call: TRBJ2-7; cdr3_aa: CSATVSDYEQYF; cdr3_nt: TGCAGTGCCACGGTCAGCGACTACGAGCAGTACTTC
d_call: TRBD1; v_call: TRBV7-9; clone_size: .; j_call: TRBJ1-2; cdr3_aa: CASSWDRGSYGYTF; cdr3_nt: TGTGCCAGCAGCTGGGACAGGGGGAGCTATGGCTACACCTTC
d_call: TRBD2; v_call: TRBV4-2; clone_size: .; j_call: TRBJ2-1; cdr3_aa: CASTAGGPYNEQFF; cdr3_nt: TGTGCCAGCACGGCGGGGGGGCCATACAATGAGCAGTTCTTC
d_call: .; v_call: TRBV7-2; clone_size: .; j_call: TRBJ2-5; cdr3_aa: CASSLEGTGEEQYF; cdr3_nt: TGTGCCAGCAGCTTAGAAGGGACCGGCGAGGAGCAGTACTTC
d_call: TRBD2; v_call: TRBV5-1; clone_size: .; j_call: TRBJ2-2; cdr3_aa: CASSLLGLAVSGELFF; cdr3_nt: TGCGCCAGCAGCCTCCTTGGGCTAGCGGTGAGCGGGGAGCTGTTTTTT
d_call: .; v_call: TRBV4-3; clone_size: many; j_call: TRBJ2-7; cdr3_aa: CASSQELEPIYEQYF; cdr3_nt: TGCGCCAGCAGCCAAGAGTTGGAACCCATCTACGAGCAGTACTTC
d_call: TRBD1; v_call: TRBV10-3; clone_size: .; j_call: TRBJ1-2; cdr3_aa: CAIKGANPNYGYTF; cdr3_nt: TGTGCCATCAAGGGGGCGAATCCTAACTATGGCTACACCTTC
d_call: TRBD2; v_call: TRBV29-1; clone_size: once; j_call: TRBJ2-4; cdr3_aa: CSVEMIWLAGGRNKNIQYF; cdr3_nt: TGCAGCGTTGAAATGATATGGTTAGCGGGAGGACGGAACAAAAACATTCAGTACTTC
d_call: .; v_call: TRBV12-3/TRBV12-4; clone_size: many; j_call: TRBJ2-7; cdr3_aa: CASSSVSYEQYF; cdr3_nt: TGTGCCAGCAGTTCCGTCTCCTACGAGCAGTACTTC
d_call: TRBD2; v_call: TRBV6-5; clone_size: .; j_call: TRBJ2-3; cdr3_aa: CASSYSLAGGTDTQYF; cdr3_nt: TGTGCCAGCAGTTACTCCCTAGCGGGGGGCACAGATACGCAGTATTTT
d_call: .; v_call: TRBV28; clone_size: few; j_call: TRBJ1-5; cdr3_aa: CASTPQGRRIQPQHF; cdr3_nt: TGTGCCAGCACCCCCCAGGGGAGGAGGATTCAGCCCCAGCATTTT
d_call: .; v_call: TRBV5-1; clone_size: few; j_call: TRBJ2-5; cdr3_aa: CATGGPQETQYF; cdr3_nt: TGCGCCACCGGTGGGCCGCAAGAGACCCAGTACTTC
d_call: .; v_call: TRBV4-2; clone_size: .; j_call: TRBJ2-3; cdr3_aa: CASSLTSDTQYF; cdr3_nt: TGTGCCAGCAGCCTAACCTCAGATACGCAGTATTTT
d_call: .; v_call: TRBV6-1; clone_size: .; j_call: TRBJ2-3; cdr3_aa: CASEDIRGTDTQYF; cdr3_nt: TGTGCCAGCGAGGACATTCGTGGCACAGATACGCAGTATTTT
d_call: TRBD1; v_call: TRBV30; clone_size: .; j_call: TRBJ2-5; cdr3_aa: CAWSQGTGGTETQYF; cdr3_nt: TGTGCCTGGAGTCAGGGGACAGGGGGGACGGAGACCCAGTACTTC
d_call: TRBD1; v_call: TRBV18; clone_size: .; j_call: TRBJ1-5; cdr3_aa: CASSPQQGLVNQPQHF; cdr3_nt: TGTGCCAGCTCACCACAACAGGGGTTGGTCAATCAGCCCCAGCATTTT
d_call: TRBD2; v_call: TRBV20-1; clone_size: few; j_call: TRBJ2-7; cdr3_aa: CSATTSGRPSYEQYF; cdr3_nt: TGCAGTGCGACTACTAGCGGGAGGCCCTCCTACGAGCAGTACTTC
d_call: TRBD2; v_call: TRBV6-2/TRBV6-3; clone_size: few; j_call: TRBJ2-5; cdr3_aa: CASSYPTSGQETQYF; cdr3_nt: TGTGCCAGCAGTTACCCGACTAGCGGCCAAGAGACCCAGTACTTC
d_call: .; v_call: TRBV5-1; clone_size: .; j_call: TRBJ1-5; cdr3_aa: CASSLDVMGQPQHF; cdr3_nt: TGCGCCAGCAGCTTGGATGTCATGGGGCAGCCCCAGCATTTT
d_call: .; v_call: TRBV7-9; clone_size: many; j_call: TRBJ1-2; cdr3_aa: CASSLGTYGYTF; cdr3_nt: TGTGCCAGCAGCTTAGGGACCTACGGCTACACCTTC
d_call: .; v_call: TRBV20-1; clone_size: .; j_call: TRBJ1-2; cdr3_aa: CSARRSGDNYGYTF; cdr3_nt: TGCAGTGCTAGGAGGAGCGGGGATAACTATGGCTACACCTTC
d_call: TRBD2; v_call: TRBV5-1; clone_size: .; j_call: TRBJ2-1; cdr3_aa: CASSLGGLVGYEQFF; cdr3_nt: TGCGCCAGCAGCTTGGGGGGACTAGTAGGTTATGAGCAGTTCTTC
d_call: TRBD1; v_call: TRBV9; clone_size: many; j_call: TRBJ2-6; cdr3_aa: CASSGVTGVSGANVLTF; cdr3_nt: TGTGCCAGCAGCGGAGTTACAGGGGTTTCTGGGGCCAACGTCCTGACTTTC
d_call: TRBD1; v_call: TRBV10-3; clone_size: many; j_call: TRBJ2-7; cdr3_aa: CATSPGGRNEQYF; cdr3_nt: TGTGCCACCAGCCCAGGGGGAAGGAACGAGCAGTACTTC
d_call: .; v_call: TRBV20-1; clone_size: .; j_call: TRBJ2-5; cdr3_aa: CSAVAETQYF; cdr3_nt: TGCAGTGCAGTAGCCGAGACCCAGTACTTC
d_call: TRBD1; v_call: TRBV9; clone_size: few; j_call: TRBJ2-6; cdr3_aa: CASSLSRDRRQGTGANVLTF; cdr3_nt: TGTGCCAGCAGCCTGAGTAGGGACAGGCGGCAGGGTACTGGGGCCAACGTCCTGACTTTC
d_call: .; v_call: TRBV11-2; clone_size: few; j_call: TRBJ1-2; cdr3_aa: CASSLELGTYGYTF; cdr3_nt: TGTGCCAGCAGCTTAGAGCTGGGAACCTATGGCTACACCTTC
d_call: .; v_call: TRBV12-3/TRBV12-4; clone_size: .; j_call: TRBJ2-6; cdr3_aa: CASSLLRQDFSGANVLTF; cdr3_nt: TGTGCCAGCAGTTTGTTAAGACAGGACTTCTCTGGGGCCAACGTCCTGACTTTC
d_call: .; v_call: TRBV6-6; clone_size: .; j_call: TRBJ2-4; cdr3_aa: CASSYMGGAAKNIQYF; cdr3_nt: TGTGCCAGCAGTTACATGGGGGGCGCGGCCAAAAACATTCAGTACTTC